The source of this T cell receptor (beta chain) is a study of molecular identifiers for immune sequencing clone quantification. Study summary: Replicate RNA from about 19,000 or 110,000 naive CD8 T cells formed five aliquots; four were sequenced.

Via MiXCR, TCRdb re-called the PCR reads, giving one row per CDR3 protein. The data show about 640,000 distinct CDR3 sequences, around 20% seen once. A few counts support this clonotype. This may arise from a read error, as a much more abundant clone is one base away. This CDR3 is 15 amino acids long. Germline-derived CDR1 and CDR2 are MNHEY and SVGEGT. Sequencing input: naive CD8+ T cells from blood, with Jurkat cell RNA spiked in. The subset is: FACS-sorted CD8+CD4-CCR7+CD45RA+ naive T cells. The rearrangement links TRBV6-2 or TRBV6-3 to TRBJ2-3, with D possibly TRBD1 on 6 matching bases. This clonotype was obtained from a human donor in good health. Some libraries in this study had Jurkat cell RNA spiked in. The CDR3 reads CASSSPGQVPDTRYF. CDR3 nucleotides: TGTGCCAGCAGCTCACCGGGACAAGTGCCGGATACGCGGTATTTT.